The rows below give T cell receptor beta chains drawn from one sample of a study of neurological immune-mediated disorders. TCRdb ran MiXCR on the 5' RACE reads and lists one entry per CDR3 protein. Of 25,000 to 40,000 distinct CDR3 sequences listed, roughly 1.6% are singletons. Sequencing was performed on PBMCs. The receptors were sampled from a young woman with multiple sclerosis. CDR3s include the opening cysteine and the closing phenylalanine or tryptophan. The D gene is left open where the match is weak. The size entry gives once, few or many counts, or a class when the clone is expanded.

J gene | clone size | D gene | V gene | CDR3 DNA | CDR3 protein
TRBJ2-7 | many | NA | TRBV1 | TGCACCAGCAGCCTCGGGCCGGAAGGATACGAGCAGTACTTC | CTSSLGPEGYEQYF
TRBJ2-2 | many | NA | TRBV5-1 | TGCGCCAGCAGCCCGCCGGGCTCCGGGGAGCTGTTTTTT | CASSPPGSGELFF
TRBJ1-2 | few | TRBD1 | TRBV11-2 | TGTGCCAGCAGCTTAGGGCCAACAGGGGGTGGCTACACCTTC | CASSLGPTGGGYTF
TRBJ1-2 | many | NA | TRBV29-1 | TGCAGCGTTAGCACCCCCGACGGTAACTATGGCTACACCTTC | CSVSTPDGNYGYTF
TRBJ1-2 | many | NA | TRBV20-1 | TGCAGTGCTCCCCCTGACGTACGGGGTGGCTACACCTTC | CSAPPDVRGGYTF
TRBJ2-3 | many | NA | TRBV20-1 | TGCAGTGCTAGCGATAGCGGTGACCTCACAGATACGCAGTATTTT | CSASDSGDLTDTQYF
TRBJ2-3 | many | NA | TRBV5-1 | TGCGCCAGCGCCACGGGCACAGATACGCAGTATTTT | CASATGTDTQYF
TRBJ1-4 | many | TRBD1 | TRBV29-1 | TGCAGCGTTGGGAGGACAGGGTTAAATGAAAAACTGTTTTTT | CSVGRTGLNEKLFF
TRBJ2-3 | many | TRBD1 | TRBV27 | TGTGCCAGCAATCTACAGGGGGCGACAGATACGCAGTATTTT | CASNLQGATDTQYF
TRBJ1-1 | many | NA | TRBV5-5 | TGTGCCAGCGGATCAGCCAGTGAAGCTTTCTTT | CASGSASEAFF
TRBJ2-1 | many | TRBD1 | TRBV12-3/TRBV12-4 | TGTGCCAGCAGTTTCCAGACAGGGCCTCGTGTTGAGCAGTTCTTC | CASSFQTGPRVEQFF
TRBJ2-6 | many | TRBD2 | TRBV4-1 | TGCGCCAGCAGCGAGGCGGGGGGAAGCTCTGGGGCCAACGTCCTGACTTTC | CASSEAGGSSGANVLTF
TRBJ1-1 | many | TRBD1 | TRBV11-2 | TGTGCCAGCAGCTCCGGGACAGGGGGATGGGGCACTGAAGCTTTCTTT | CASSSGTGGWGTEAFF
TRBJ2-7 | many | NA | TRBV10-3 | TGTGCCATCAGTGAGTCTGAGTACGAGCAGTACTTC | CAISESEYEQYF
TRBJ1-1 | many | NA | TRBV20-1 | TGCAGTGCTTCTCTGGACAGTCTGAACACTGAAGCTTTCTTT | CSASLDSLNTEAFF
TRBJ2-1 | many | TRBD2 | TRBV20-1 | TGCAGTGCCTTTAGCGGGGACTACAATGAGCAGTTCTTC | CSAFSGDYNEQFF
TRBJ1-1 | many | NA | TRBV20-1 | TGCAGTGCTAGTGGAGAACTTAACACTGAAGCTTTCTTT | CSASGELNTEAFF
TRBJ2-6 | many | NA | TRBV5-1 | TGCGCCAGCAGCTTGGCCCCGGGCGGCGGGGCCAACGTCCTGACTTTC | CASSLAPGGGANVLTF
TRBJ2-2 | many | NA | TRBV7-9 | TGTGCCAGCAGCCCGGAGGGGTACACCGGGGAGCTGTTTTTT | CASSPEGYTGELFF
TRBJ2-1 | many | TRBD2 | TRBV7-6 | TGTGCCAGCAGCTTACCAAGCGGGGCCGCTCTACAGGAGCAGTTCTTC | CASSLPSGAALQEQFF
TRBJ2-2 | many | TRBD2 | TRBV7-6 | TGTGCCAGCAGCCCAGGGCGGGGGGGCCCGAACACCGGGGAGCTGTTTTTT | CASSPGRGGPNTGELFF
TRBJ2-5 | many | NA | TRBV5-1 | TGCGCCAGCAGCTTTCTCACAGGGTCGGAGGAGACCCAGTACTTC | CASSFLTGSEETQYF
TRBJ2-7 | many | TRBD1 | TRBV11-2 | TGTGCCAGCAGCTTAGATGGGACAGGGGAGAACCAGTACTTC | CASSLDGTGENQYF